The 2 T cell receptor beta chains listed next were all sequenced from one sample in a study of T cells in Graves' hyperthyroidism and ophthalmopathy (dated by TCRdb to 2018 to 2020). The library was made by multiplex PCR. The sequencer listed for this sample is Illumina HiSeq 2000. TCR beta CDR3 regions were amplified from RNA transcripts. For the first round of RT-PCR on the TCR CDR3, the HTBI primer set was used together with the Qiagen OneStep RT-PCR kit. In-frame beta chains were kept once TCRdb had trimmed the public reads at Q25 with fastp and called clones with MiXCR. Identical CDR3 proteins give one entry, which carries the most common genes and DNA. For this sample the table gives around 400,000 distinct CDR3 sequences, of which just under 25% were detected only once. The leading ten clones occupy around 67% of the sample. The sample comprised blood. The receptors here all came from a man aged 50-59 years with Graves' hyperthyroidism.

The chain is built from TRBV19 and TRBJ1-1; 7 bases line up with TRBD1. V gave up 10 bases and J gave up 2 bases; unmatched junction bases: 10. The V gene's germline CDR1 is LNHDA and CDR2 SQIVND (reference sequence). This CDR3 spans 14 amino acids. The CDR3 bases are TGTGCCACCTCCCAGGGACAGCTAAACACTGAAGCTTTCTTT. Encoded protein: CATSQGQLNTEAFF.

This clonotype was recorded a few times. The V and J genes are TRBV3-1 and TRBJ1-3; D is unclear. V dropped 3 bases and J dropped 1 base, with 16 bases sitting between them. This CDR3 has 17 residues. CDR1 and CDR2 from the germline V gene are LGHDT and YNNKEL (reference sequence). CDR3 bases: TGTGCCAGCAGCCAGAGGGATCCGGGGTCATCTGGAAACACCATATATTTT. Protein product: CASSQRDPGSSGNTIYF.